These T cell receptor beta chains were read from a single sample in a study of shared clonotypes between healthy human individuals. Sequenced by immunoSEQ multiplex PCR; TCRdb stores in-frame clones only, minus some. The data contain hundreds of thousands of clones, 85% to 95% of them singletons. The material sequenced was naive CD8+ T cells sorted from blood. Receptors originate from a woman aged 25 to 39 in good health. Both conserved end residues are part of each CDR3. A D gene is named only where the DNA matches it firmly. Size is stated for part of the rows, as once, few or many counts, or as a class when the clone is expanded.

abundance	j_gene	len	v_gene	d_gene	CDR3nt	CDR3aa
-	TRBJ2-3	15	TRBV6-7	TRBD2	TGTGCCAGCAGTTTCGCAGCCGGGAGGCTGGATACGCAGTATTTT	CASSFAAGRLDTQYF
-	TRBJ1-3	14	TRBV6-1	TRBD1	TGTGCCAGCTCCACGACAGGGACTGGAAACACCATATATTTT	CASSTTGTGNTIYF
few	TRBJ2-1	14	TRBV9	TRBD2	TGTGCCAGCAACGGACTAGGCATGAGGAATGAGCAGTTCTTC	CASNGLGMRNEQFF
-	TRBJ2-1	17	TRBV15	TRBD2	TGTGCCACCAGCAGAGGAGCTCGGGGACTAGCGGGGGTTGAGCAGTTCTTC	CATSRGARGLAGVEQFF
-	TRBJ1-2	14	TRBV6-5	TRBD1	TGTGCCAGCACCCCCGACAGGGGGGGAAGGGGCTACACCTTC	CASTPDRGGRGYTF
once	TRBJ1-1	13	TRBV18	-	TGTGCCAGCTCACCCCCGGGAAGCACTGAAGCTTTCTTT	CASSPPGSTEAFF
once	TRBJ1-5	17	TRBV5-5	-	TGTGCCAGCAGCCACCGAATAGGGGCCAGGGGCAATCAGCCCCAGCATTTT	CASSHRIGARGNQPQHF
once	TRBJ2-3	13	TRBV27	-	TGTGCCAGCAGTGAGCTAGGGTGGAATACGCAGTATTTT	CASSELGWNTQYF
-	TRBJ1-5	12	TRBV7-9	TRBD1	TGTGCCAGCAGCGCAGGGGGGCAGCCCCAGCATTTT	CASSAGGQPQHF
-	TRBJ2-7	15	TRBV14	-	TGTGCCAGCAGCCAGAGGGGGTCGAGCTCCTACGAGCAGTACTTC	CASSQRGSSSYEQYF
-	TRBJ1-1	14	TRBV25-1	-	TGTGCCAGCAGTACTCAGGGGTCGGGCACTGAAGCTTTCTTT	CASSTQGSGTEAFF
-	TRBJ2-1	15	TRBV6-5	-	TGTGCCAGCAGCCCCGAGAGCGGGCGCTACAATGAGCAGTTCTTC	CASSPESGRYNEQFF
-	TRBJ2-7	15	TRBV19	TRBD2	TGTGCCAGTAGTATAGATCTGGGACTACCCTACGAGCAGTACTTC	CASSIDLGLPYEQYF
-	TRBJ1-1	14	TRBV6-5	-	TGTGCCAGCAGTTACTCGCTCTTTAACACTGAAGCTTTCTTT	CASSYSLFNTEAFF
-	TRBJ2-5	16	TRBV28	-	TGTGCCAGCAGCTTAGGGGAGAGAAGCTCACAAGAGACCCAGTACTTC	CASSLGERSSQETQYF
once	TRBJ2-7	15	TRBV5-1	TRBD2	TGCGCCAGCAGCTTAGGACTAGCAGGAACCTACGAGCAGTACTTC	CASSLGLAGTYEQYF
once	TRBJ2-2	14	TRBV30	TRBD2	TGTGCCTGGAGTGTACTCAGGGAGGGCGGGGAGCTGTTTTTT	CAWSVLREGGELFF
-	TRBJ2-5	16	TRBV15	-	TGTGCCACCAGCAGAGATCGGGACACCTACCAAGAGACCCAGTACTTC	CATSRDRDTYQETQYF
-	TRBJ2-2	17	TRBV5-5	-	TGTGCCAGCAGCTTGGGTGTACCGGGTACGCGCACCGGGGAGCTGTTTTTT	CASSLGVPGTRTGELFF
-	TRBJ2-7	19	TRBV4-2	TRBD2	TGTGCCAGCAGCCCCTCCTTTCTTACTAGCGGGAGTTGGATCAACGAGCAGTACTTC	CASSPSFLTSGSWINEQYF
-	TRBJ1-5	16	TRBV19	TRBD1	TGTGCCAGTAGTATCGGACAGGGGATGTTTAATCAGCCCCAGCATTTT	CASSIGQGMFNQPQHF
-	TRBJ2-3	17	TRBV9	TRBD2	TGTGCCAGCAGCGTTGGTCTAGCGGGTCTAAGCACAGATACGCAGTATTTT	CASSVGLAGLSTDTQYF